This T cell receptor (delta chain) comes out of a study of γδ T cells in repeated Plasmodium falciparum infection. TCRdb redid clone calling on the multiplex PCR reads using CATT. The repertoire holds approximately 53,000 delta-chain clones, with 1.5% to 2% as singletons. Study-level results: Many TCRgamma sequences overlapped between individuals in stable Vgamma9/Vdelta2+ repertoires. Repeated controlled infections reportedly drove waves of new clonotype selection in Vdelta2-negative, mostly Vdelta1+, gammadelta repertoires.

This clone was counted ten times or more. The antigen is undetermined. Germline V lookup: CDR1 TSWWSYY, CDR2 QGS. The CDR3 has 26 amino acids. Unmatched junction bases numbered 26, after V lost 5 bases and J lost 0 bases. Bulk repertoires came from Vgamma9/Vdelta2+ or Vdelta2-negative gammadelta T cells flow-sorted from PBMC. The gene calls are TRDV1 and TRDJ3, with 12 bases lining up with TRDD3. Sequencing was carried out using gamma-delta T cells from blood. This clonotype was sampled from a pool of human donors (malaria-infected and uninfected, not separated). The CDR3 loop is CALGKRDPTPWYWGIPNSWDTRQMFF. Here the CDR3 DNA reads TGTGCTCTTGGGAAGAGGGATCCTACTCCGTGGTACTGGGGGATACCGAACTCCTGGGACACCCGACAGATGTTTTTC.